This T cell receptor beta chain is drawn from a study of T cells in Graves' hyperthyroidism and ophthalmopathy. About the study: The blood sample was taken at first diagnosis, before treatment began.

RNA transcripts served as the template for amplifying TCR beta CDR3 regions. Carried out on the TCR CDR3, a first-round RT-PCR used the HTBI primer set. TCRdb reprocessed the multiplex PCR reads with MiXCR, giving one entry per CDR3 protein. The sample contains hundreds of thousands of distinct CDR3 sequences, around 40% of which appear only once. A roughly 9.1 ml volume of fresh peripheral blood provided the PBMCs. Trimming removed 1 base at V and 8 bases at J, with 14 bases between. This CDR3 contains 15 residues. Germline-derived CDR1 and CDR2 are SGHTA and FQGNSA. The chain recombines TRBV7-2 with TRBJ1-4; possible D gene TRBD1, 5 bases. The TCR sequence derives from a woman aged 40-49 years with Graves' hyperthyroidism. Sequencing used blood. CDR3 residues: CASSLGGEIEEKLFF. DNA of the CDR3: TGTGCCAGCAGCTTAGGGGGGGAAATCGAGGAAAAACTGTTTTTT.